One sample yielded the 2 T cell receptor beta chains listed below, sequenced in a study of T cells in tuberculosis. Profiled with immunoSEQ multiplex PCR; TCRdb holds only in-frame clones, not every one. The sample yields about 36,000 clones, nearly 95% seen once. Sequenced: PBMCs. The receptors shown here come from a donor aged 10 to 29 with latent tuberculosis or without tuberculosis infection.

This chain joins TRBV9 and TRBJ1-1; the match to TRBD1 covers 11 bases. The germline V gene has CDR1 SGDLS and CDR2 YYNGEE. V lost 4 bases to trimming and J lost 1 base; unmatched junction nucleotides: 3. The CDR3 consists of 15 residues. CDR3 in amino acids: CASSLGTGGNTEAFF. The DNA of the CDR3 is TGTGCCAGCAGCCTCGGGACAGGGGGGAACACTGAAGCTTTCTTT.

The V gene is TRBV7-9, the J gene TRBJ1-5; 10 nucleotides align to TRBD1. The germline V gene encodes CDR1 SEHNR and CDR2 FQNEAQ (reference sequence). This CDR3 is built from 15 residues. V lost 1 base, J lost 5 bases, and 2 bases stayed unmatched. CDR3 DNA sequence: TGTGCCAGCAGCTTAGATGGACAGGGGGATCAGCCCCAGCATTTT. Translated, it gives CASSLDGQGDQPQHF. Using reference TRBV7-9 and TRBJ1-5 for the parts outside the CDR3, the full variable domain is DTGVSQNPRHKITKRGQNVTFRCDPISEHNRLYWYRQTLGQGPEFLTYFQNEAQLEKSRLLSDRFSAERPKGSFSTLEIQRTEQGDSAMYLCASSLDGQGDQPQHFGDGTRLSIL.